This T cell receptor (beta chain) comes out of a study of blood T cell repertoires in COVID-19. Study context: The samples span acute and convalescent COVID-19 from the United States, Italy and Spain. From T cells, B-cell-depleted T cells, or PBMCs came the material, which was cDNA or gDNA.

V gave up 2 bases and J gave up 0 bases, with 14 bases separating them. This CDR3 has 16 residues. Germline V gives CDR1 SGHAT, CDR2 FQNNGV. Per the original methods: Cell counts per sample came from amplifying reference gene primers. Libraries were prepared by immunoSEQ multiplex PCR; TCRdb keeps only in-frame clonotypes and omits some of them. V, J and clone size are taken as reported in that table, and D and trimming were inferred from the DNA itself. The data hold more than 70,000 clones, with 86% observed a single time. This rearrangement joins TRBV11-2 to TRBJ2-7, with a weak D call TRBD2 (5 bases). The TCR originated in a man older than 75 with active or convalescent COVID-19. Source material: peripheral blood. The CDR3 reads CASSLSPSADSYEQYF. In DNA, the CDR3 is TGTGCCAGCAGCTTATCTCCCTCAGCGGACTCCTACGAGCAGTACTTC.